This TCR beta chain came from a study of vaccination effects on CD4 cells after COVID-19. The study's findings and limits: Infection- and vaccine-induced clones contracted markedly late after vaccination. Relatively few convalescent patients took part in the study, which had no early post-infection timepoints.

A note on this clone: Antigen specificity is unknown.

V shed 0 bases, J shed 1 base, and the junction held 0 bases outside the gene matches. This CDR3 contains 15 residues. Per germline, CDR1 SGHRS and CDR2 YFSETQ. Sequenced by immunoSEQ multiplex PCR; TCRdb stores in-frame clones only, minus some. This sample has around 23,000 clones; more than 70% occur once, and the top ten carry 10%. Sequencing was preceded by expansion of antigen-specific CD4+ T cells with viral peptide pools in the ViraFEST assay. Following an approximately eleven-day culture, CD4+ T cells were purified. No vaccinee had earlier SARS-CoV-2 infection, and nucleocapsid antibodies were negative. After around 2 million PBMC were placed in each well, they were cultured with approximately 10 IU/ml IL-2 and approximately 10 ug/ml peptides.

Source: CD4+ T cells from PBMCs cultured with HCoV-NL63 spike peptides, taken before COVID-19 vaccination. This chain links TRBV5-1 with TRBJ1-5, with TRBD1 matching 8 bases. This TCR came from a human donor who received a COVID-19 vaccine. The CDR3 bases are TGCGCCAGCAGCTTGGGACAGGGGAGCAATCAGCCCCAGCATTTT. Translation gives CASSLGQGSNQPQHF.